This T cell receptor (beta chain) is from a study of response to subunit inactivated influenza vaccine. This clonotype was found a few times. Via MiXCR, TCRdb re-called the RT-PCR reads, giving one row per CDR3 protein. The sample holds about 620,000 distinct CDR3 sequences, approximately 12% seen once. The V gene's germline CDR1 is LGHDT and CDR2 YNNKEL (reference sequence). This CDR3 spans 16 amino acids. Trimming removed 1 base at V and 0 bases at J, with 9 bases between. The rearrangement uses TRBV3-1 and TRBJ2-2, with D hard to call. Sequenced here: PBMCs from blood, sampled on the day of vaccination. The TCR originated in a middle-aged man who received an inactivated influenza vaccine. The CDR3 coding sequence is TGTGCCAGCAGCCAAGTAGTAGTTGCGAACACCGGGGAGCTGTTTTTT. Protein product: CASSQVVVANTGELFF.